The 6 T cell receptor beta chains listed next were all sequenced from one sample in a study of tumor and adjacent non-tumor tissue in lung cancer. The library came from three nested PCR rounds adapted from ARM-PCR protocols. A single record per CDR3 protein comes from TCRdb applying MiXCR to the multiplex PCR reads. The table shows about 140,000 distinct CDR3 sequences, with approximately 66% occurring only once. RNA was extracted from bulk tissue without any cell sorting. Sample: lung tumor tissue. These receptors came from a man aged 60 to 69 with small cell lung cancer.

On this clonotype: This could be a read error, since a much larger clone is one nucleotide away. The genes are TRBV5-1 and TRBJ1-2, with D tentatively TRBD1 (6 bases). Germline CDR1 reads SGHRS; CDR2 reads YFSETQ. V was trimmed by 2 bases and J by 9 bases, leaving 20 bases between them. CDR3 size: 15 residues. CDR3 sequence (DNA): TGCGCCAGCAGCTTACAGGGTACCCTGGCTGTCAGCTACACCTTC. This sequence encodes CASSLQGTLAVSYTF.

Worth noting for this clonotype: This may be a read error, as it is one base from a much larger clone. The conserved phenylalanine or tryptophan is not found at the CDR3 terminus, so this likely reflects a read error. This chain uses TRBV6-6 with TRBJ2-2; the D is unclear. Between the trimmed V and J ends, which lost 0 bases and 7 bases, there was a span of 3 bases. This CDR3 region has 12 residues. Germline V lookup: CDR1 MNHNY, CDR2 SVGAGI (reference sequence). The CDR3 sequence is CASSYSDGELFS. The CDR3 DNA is TGTGCCAGCAGTTACTCGGACGGGGAGCTGTTTTCT.

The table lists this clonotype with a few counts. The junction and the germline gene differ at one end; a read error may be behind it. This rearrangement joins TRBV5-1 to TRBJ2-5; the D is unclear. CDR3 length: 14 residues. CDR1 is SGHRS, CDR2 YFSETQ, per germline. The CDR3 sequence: CASSLGSIQEAQYF. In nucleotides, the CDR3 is TGCGCCAGCAGCTTGGGGTCTATCCAAGAGGCCCAGTACTTC.

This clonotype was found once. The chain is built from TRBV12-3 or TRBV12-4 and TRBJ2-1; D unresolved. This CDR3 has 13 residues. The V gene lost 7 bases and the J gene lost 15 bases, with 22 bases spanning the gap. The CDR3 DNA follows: TGTGCCAGCACTTTCCCCCCGGGCCCCGATATGTTCTTC. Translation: CASTFPPGPDMFF.

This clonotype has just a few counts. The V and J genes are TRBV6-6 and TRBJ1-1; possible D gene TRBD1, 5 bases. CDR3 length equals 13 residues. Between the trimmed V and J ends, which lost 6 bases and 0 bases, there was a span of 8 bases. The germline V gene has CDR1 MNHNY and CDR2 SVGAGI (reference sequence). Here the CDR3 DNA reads TGTGCCAGCAGCCAGGGAGTGAACACTGAAGCTTTCTTT. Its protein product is CASSQGVNTEAFF.

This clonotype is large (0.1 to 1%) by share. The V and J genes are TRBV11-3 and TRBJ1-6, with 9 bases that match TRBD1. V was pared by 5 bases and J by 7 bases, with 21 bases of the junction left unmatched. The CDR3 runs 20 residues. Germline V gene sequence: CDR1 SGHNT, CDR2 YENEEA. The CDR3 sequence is CASSQHRDRVSTRTNSPLHF. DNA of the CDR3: TGTGCCAGCAGCCAGCACCGGGACAGGGTCTCCACTCGAACAAATTCACCCCTCCACTTT. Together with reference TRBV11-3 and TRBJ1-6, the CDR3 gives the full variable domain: EAGVVQSPRYKIIEKKQPVAFWCNPISGHNTLYWYLQNLGQGPELLIRYENEEAVDDSQLPKDRFSAERLKGVDSTLKIQPAELGDSAVYLCASSQHRDRVSTRTNSPLHFGNGTRLTVT.